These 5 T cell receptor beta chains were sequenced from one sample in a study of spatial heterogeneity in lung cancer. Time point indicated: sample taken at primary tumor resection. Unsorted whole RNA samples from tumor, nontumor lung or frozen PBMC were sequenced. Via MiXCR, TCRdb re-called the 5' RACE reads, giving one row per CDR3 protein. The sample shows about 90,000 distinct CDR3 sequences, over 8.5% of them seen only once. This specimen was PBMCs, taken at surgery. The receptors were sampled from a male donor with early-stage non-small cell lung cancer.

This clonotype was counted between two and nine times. The CDR3 DNA reads TGCAGCGTCGAGGGACTAGCGGGAGTTGAGACCCAGTACTTC. It encodes CSVEGLAGVETQYF. V and J are TRBV29-1 and TRBJ2-5; 14 nucleotides match TRBD2. Germline V gene data show CDR1 as SQVTM and CDR2 as ANQGSEA. After removal of 6 bases from V and 5 bases from J, the junction contained 5 bases not matched to a gene. This CDR3 has 14 amino acids.

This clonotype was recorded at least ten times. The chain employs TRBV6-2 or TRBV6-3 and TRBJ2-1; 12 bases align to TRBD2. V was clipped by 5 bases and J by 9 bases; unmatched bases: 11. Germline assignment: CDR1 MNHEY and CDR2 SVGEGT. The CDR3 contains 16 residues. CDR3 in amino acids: CASSRPGTSGFVEQFF. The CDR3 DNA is TGTGCCAGCAGTCGACCCGGGACTAGCGGGTTCGTTGAGCAGTTCTTC.

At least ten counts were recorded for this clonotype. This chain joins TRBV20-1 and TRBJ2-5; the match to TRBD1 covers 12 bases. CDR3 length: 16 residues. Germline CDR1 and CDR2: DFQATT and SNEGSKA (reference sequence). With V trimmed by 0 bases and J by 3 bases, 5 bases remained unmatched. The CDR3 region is CSARDPGTGGEETQYF. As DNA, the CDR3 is TGCAGTGCTAGAGATCCCGGGACAGGGGGCGAAGAGACCCAGTACTTC.

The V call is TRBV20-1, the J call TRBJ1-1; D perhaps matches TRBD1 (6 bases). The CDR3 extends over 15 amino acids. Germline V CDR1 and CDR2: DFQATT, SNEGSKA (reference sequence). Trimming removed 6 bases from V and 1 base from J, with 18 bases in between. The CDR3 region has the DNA TGCAGTGCCAAAAGCCCGACAGGAAAGAACACTGAAGCTTTCTTT. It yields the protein CSAKSPTGKNTEAFF.

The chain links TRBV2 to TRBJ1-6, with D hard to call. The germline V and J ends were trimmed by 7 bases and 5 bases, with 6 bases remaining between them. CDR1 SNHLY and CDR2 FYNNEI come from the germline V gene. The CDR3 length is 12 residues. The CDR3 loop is CASTKNNSPLHF. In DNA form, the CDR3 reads TGTGCCAGCACCAAGAATAATTCACCCCTCCACTTT.